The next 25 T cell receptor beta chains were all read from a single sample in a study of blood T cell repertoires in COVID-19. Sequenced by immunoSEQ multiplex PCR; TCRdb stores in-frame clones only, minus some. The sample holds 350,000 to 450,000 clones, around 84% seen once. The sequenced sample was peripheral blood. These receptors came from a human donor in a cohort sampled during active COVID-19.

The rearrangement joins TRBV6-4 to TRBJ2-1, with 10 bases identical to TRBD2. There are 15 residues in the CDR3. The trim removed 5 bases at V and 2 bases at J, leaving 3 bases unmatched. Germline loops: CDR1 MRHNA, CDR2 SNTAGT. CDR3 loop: CASSLAGGAYNEQFF. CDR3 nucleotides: TGTGCCAGCAGTTTAGCGGGAGGCGCCTACAATGAGCAGTTCTTC.

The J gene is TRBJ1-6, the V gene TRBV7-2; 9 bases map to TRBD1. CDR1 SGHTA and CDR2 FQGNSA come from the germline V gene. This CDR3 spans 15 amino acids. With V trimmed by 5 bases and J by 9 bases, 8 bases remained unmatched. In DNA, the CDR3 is TGTGCCAGCAGCCCCGGGACAGGGATGGGTTCACCCCTCCACTTT. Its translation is CASSPGTGMGSPLHF.

The DNA for the CDR3 is TGTGCCAGCAGTGCTCCGGGACAGGGAGGGAGCTACACCTTC. Translated, it gives CASSAPGQGGSYTF. V usage is TRBV6-2 or TRBV6-3 and J usage is TRBJ1-2; 9 positions match TRBD1. CDR1 MNHEY and CDR2 SVGEGT come from the germline V gene. The junction had 10 bases not matched to a gene; V was cut back by 5 bases and J by 9 bases. This CDR3 spans 14 amino acids.

The CDR3 sequence is CASSIWGQGTGELFF. The CDR3 nucleotides are TGTGCCAGTAGTATCTGGGGTCAGGGCACCGGGGAGCTGTTTTTT. The rearrangement uses TRBV19 and TRBJ2-2, with D perhaps TRBD1 (5 bases). The CDR3 is made up of 15 amino acids. The V end was cut by 3 bases, the J end by 4 bases, with 12 bases between. The germline gives CDR1 LNHDA, CDR2 SQIVND (reference sequence).

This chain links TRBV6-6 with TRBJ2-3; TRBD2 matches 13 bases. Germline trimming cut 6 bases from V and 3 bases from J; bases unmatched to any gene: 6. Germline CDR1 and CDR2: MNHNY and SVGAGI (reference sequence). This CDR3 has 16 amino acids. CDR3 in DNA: TGTGCCAGCAGACTAGCGGGGGGGCTCCCAACAGATACGCAGTATTTT. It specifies CASRLAGGLPTDTQYF.

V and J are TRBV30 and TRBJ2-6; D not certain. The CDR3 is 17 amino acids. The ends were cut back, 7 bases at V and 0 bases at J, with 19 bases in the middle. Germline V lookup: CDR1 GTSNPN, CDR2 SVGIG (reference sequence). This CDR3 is CASTAGLTYSGANVLTF. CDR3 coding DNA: TGTGCCTCTACCGCCGGTCTTACCTACTCTGGGGCCAACGTCCTGACTTTC.

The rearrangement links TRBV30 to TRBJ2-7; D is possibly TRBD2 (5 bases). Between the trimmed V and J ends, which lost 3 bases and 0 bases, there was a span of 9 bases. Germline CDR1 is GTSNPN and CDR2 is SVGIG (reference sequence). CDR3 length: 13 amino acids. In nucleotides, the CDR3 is TGTGCCTGGAGGGGGAGCTCCTCCTACGAGCAGTACTTC. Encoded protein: CAWRGSSSYEQYF.

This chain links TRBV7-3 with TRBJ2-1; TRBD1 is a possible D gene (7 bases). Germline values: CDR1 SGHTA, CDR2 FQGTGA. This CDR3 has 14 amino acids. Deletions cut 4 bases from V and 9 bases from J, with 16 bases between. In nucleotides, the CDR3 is TGTGCCAGCAGCTCAGGGGGGAGCCTCCGTGAGCAGTTCTTC. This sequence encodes CASSSGGSLREQFF.

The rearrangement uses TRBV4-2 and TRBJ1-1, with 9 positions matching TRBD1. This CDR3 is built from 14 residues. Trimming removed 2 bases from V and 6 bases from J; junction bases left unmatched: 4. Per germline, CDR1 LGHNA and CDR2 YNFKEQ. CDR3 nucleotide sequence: TGTGCCAGCAGCCAACTACAGGGGGCATCTGAAGCTTTCTTT. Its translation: CASSQLQGASEAFF.

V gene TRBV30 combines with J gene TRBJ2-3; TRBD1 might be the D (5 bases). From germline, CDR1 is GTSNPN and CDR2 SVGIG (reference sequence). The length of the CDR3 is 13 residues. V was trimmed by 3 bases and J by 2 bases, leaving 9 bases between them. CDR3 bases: TGTGCCTGGAGCTTGGGGCTCACAGATACGCAGTATTTT. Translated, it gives CAWSLGLTDTQYF.

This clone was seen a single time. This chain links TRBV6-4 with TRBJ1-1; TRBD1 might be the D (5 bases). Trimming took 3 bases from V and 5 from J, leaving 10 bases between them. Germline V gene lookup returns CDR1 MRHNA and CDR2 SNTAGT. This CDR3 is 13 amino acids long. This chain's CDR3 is CASSEQGGTEAFF. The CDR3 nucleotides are TGTGCCAGCAGTGAGCAGGGAGGAACTGAAGCTTTCTTT.

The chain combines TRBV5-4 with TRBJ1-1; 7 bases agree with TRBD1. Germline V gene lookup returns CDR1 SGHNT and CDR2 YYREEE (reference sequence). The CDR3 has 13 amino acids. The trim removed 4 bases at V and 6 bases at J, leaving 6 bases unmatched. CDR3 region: CASSPGQGAEAFF. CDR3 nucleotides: TGTGCCAGCAGCCCGGGGCAGGGGGCTGAAGCTTTCTTT.

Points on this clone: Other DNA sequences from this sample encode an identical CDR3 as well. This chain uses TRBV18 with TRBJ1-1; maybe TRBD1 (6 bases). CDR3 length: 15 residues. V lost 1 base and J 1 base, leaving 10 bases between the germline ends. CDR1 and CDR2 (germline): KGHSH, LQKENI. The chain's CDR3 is CASSPLQGRNTEAFF. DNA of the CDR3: TGTGCCAGCTCACCACTGCAGGGGAGGAACACTGAAGCTTTCTTT.

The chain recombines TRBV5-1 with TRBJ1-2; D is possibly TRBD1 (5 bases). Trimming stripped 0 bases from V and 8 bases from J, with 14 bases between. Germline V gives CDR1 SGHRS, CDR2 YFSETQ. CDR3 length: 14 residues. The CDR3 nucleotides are TGCGCCAGCAGCTTGGAACAGGTCAGGAGCGGCTACACCTTC. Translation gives CASSLEQVRSGYTF. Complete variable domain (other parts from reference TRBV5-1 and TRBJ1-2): KAGVTQTPRYLIKTRGQQVTLSCSPISGHRSVSWYQQTPGQGLQFLFEYFSETQRNKGNFPGRFSGRQFSNSRSEMNVSTLELGDSALYLCASSLEQVRSGYTFGSGTRLTVV.

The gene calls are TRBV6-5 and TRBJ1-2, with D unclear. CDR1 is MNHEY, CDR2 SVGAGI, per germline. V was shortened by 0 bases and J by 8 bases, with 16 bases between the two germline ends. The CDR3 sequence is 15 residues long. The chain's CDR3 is CASSYSRNFHGGYTF. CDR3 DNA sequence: TGTGCCAGCAGTTACTCGAGGAACTTTCATGGAGGCTACACCTTC.

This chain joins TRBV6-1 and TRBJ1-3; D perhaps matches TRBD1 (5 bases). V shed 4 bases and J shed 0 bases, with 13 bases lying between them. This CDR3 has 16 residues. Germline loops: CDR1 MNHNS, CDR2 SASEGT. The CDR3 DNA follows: TGTGCCAGCAGTGTTGGGGGGGTTTACTCTGGAAACACCATATATTTT. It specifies CASSVGGVYSGNTIYF.

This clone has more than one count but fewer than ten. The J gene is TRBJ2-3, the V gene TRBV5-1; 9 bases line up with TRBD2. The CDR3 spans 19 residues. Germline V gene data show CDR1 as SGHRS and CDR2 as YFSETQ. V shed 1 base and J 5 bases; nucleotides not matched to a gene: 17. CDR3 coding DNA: TGCGCCAGCAGCTTGCAGAGGCCCCGTAGCGGGAGTTTGATAGATACGCAGTATTTT. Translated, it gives CASSLQRPRSGSLIDTQYF.

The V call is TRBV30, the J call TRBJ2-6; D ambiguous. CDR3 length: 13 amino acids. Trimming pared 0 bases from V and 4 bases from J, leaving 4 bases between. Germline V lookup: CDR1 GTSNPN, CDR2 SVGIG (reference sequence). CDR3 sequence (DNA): TGTGCCTGGAGTGTGGGCGGGGCCAACGTCCTGACTTTC. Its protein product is CAWSVGGANVLTF.

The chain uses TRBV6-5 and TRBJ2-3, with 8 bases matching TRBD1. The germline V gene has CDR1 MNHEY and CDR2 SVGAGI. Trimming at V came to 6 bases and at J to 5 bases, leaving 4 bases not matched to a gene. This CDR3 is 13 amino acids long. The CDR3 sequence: CASSRTGKDTQYF. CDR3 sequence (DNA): TGTGCCAGCAGCAGGACAGGGAAAGATACGCAGTATTTT.

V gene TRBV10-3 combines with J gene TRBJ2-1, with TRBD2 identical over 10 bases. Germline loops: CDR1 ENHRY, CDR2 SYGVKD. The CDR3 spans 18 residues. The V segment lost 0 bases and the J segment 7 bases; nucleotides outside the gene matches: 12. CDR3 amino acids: CAISESPAGGNSGNEQFF. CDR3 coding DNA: TGTGCCATCAGTGAGTCGCCAGCGGGGGGGAACTCGGGGAATGAGCAGTTCTTC.

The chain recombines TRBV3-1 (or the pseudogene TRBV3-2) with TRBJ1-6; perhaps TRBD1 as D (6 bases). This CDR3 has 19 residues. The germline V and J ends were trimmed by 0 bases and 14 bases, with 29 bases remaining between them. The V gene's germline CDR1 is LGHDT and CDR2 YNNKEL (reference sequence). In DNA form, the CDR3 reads TGTGCCAGCAGCCAAGAGATATGGGGGCCTTCCAAAGCCCATATAGCCCTCCACTTT. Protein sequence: CASSQEIWGPSKAHIALHF.

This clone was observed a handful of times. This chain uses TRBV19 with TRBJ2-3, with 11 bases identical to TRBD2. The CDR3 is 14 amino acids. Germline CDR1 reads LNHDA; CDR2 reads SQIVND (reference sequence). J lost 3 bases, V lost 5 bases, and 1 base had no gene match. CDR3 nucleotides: TGTGCCAGTAGTCGACTAGCGGGAACAGATACGCAGTATTTT. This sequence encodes CASSRLAGTDTQYF.

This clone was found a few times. The CDR3 protein is CASSPSSGGYTF. CDR3 coding DNA: TGTGCCAGCAGCCCATCCTCCGGTGGCTACACCTTC. The rearrangement links TRBV3-1 (or the pseudogene TRBV3-2) to TRBJ1-2; D not resolved. Germline-derived CDR1 and CDR2 are LGHDT and YNNKEL (reference sequence). This CDR3 is 12 amino acids long. With 4 bases removed from V and 7 bases from J, the gap between germline ends came to 10 bases.

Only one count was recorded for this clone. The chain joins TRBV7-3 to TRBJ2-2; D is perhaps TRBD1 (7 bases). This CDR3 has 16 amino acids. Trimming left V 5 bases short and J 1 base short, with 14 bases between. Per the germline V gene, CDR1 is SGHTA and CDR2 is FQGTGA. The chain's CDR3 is CASSPSGGRNTGELFF. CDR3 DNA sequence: TGTGCCAGCAGCCCCTCAGGGGGGCGGAACACCGGGGAGCTGTTTTTT.

The CDR3 here is CASSPRTGFYEQYF. In nucleotides, the CDR3 is TGCGCCAGCAGCCCTAGGACAGGGTTCTACGAGCAGTACTTC. The chain recombines TRBV5-1 with TRBJ2-7, with 8 bases fitting TRBD1. The CDR3 contains 14 residues. V shed 4 bases, J shed 3 bases, and the junction held 6 bases outside the gene matches. Per germline, CDR1 SGHRS and CDR2 YFSETQ.